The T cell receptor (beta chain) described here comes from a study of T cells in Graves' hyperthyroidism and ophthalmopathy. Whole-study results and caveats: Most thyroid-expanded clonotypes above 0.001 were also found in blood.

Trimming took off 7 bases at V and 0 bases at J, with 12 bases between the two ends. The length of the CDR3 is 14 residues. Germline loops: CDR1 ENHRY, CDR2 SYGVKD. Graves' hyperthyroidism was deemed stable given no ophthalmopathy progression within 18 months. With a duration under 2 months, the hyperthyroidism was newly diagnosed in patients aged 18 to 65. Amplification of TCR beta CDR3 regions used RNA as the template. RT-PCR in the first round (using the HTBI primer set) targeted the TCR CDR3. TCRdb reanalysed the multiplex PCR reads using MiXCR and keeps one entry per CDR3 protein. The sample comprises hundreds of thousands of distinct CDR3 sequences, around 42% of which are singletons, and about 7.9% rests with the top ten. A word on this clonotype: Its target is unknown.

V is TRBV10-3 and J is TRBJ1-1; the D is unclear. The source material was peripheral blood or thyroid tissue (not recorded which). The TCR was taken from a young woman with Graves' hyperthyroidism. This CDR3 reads CAITPGYLNTEAFF. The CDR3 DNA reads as TGTGCCATCACCCCCGGCTATTTGAACACTGAAGCTTTCTTT.